The 8 T cell receptor beta chains in this list originate from one sample, sequenced in a study of T-cell reconstitution after alpha-beta-depleted transplantation in children. Using unique molecular identifiers, the investigators prepared the TCRbeta library. TCRdb called the PCR reads again in MiXCR, with one record for every CDR3 protein. The table includes fewer than 700,000 distinct CDR3 sequences, around 13% detected once. Here the sequenced sample was PBMCs, mostly from graft donor cells, taken 360 days after TCRalphabeta/CD19-depleted stem cell transplant. These receptors originate from a male patient between 5 and 17 years old who had a stem cell transplant for acute myeloid leukemia, so the T cells may come from the graft donor.

This rearrangement joins TRBV4-2 to TRBJ2-5; D possibly matches TRBD1 or TRBD2 (5 bases each). Germline CDR1 LGHNA, CDR2 YNFKEQ. Trimming shortened V by 3 bases and J by 2 bases, and 13 bases separated the two germline ends. The CDR3 has 15 amino acids. For the CDR3, the DNA is TGTGCCAGCAGCCAGGACAACGGGAATCAAGAGACCCAGTACTTC. Protein: CASSQDNGNQETQYF.

V and J are TRBV12-3 or TRBV12-4 and TRBJ2-3; D not certain. Trimming removed 6 bases from V and 10 bases from J, with 20 bases in between. The CDR3 has 14 residues. The CDR3 DNA reads TGTGCCAGCAGCCAAGGCTCAAGGAGTACGGCGCAGTATTTT. Amino acid sequence: CASSQGSRSTAQYF.

The chain recombines TRBV5-1 with TRBJ1-5; TRBD1 matches 8 bases. This CDR3 is 16 amino acids long. CDR1 and CDR2 (germline): SGHRS, YFSETQ. V lost 0 bases and J lost 7; bases outside the gene matches: 9. The CDR3 loop is CASSLGGTGKGQPQHF. The CDR3, as DNA: TGCGCCAGCAGCTTGGGGGGGACAGGAAAGGGACAGCCCCAGCATTTT.

This clonotype was detected a few times. The chain carries TRBV12-3 or TRBV12-4 and TRBJ2-7; a weak D match, TRBD2 (6 bases). This CDR3 contains 14 residues. The ends were cut back, 3 bases at V and 2 bases at J, with 11 bases in the middle. This chain's CDR3 is CASSLGSGPYEQYF. Here the CDR3 DNA reads TGTGCCAGCAGTTTGGGTAGCGGCCCCTACGAGCAGTACTTC.

This chain joins TRBV7-2 and TRBJ2-1, with 8 positions matching TRBD2. Germline CDR1 and CDR2: SGHTA and FQGNSA. This CDR3 has 18 residues. V lost 5 bases and J lost 9; bases outside the gene matches: 21. For the CDR3, the DNA is TGTGCCAGCAGCATCGTGGCAGGGCTAGCGGGTTCTCGGTCTGAGCAGTTCTTC. Its translation: CASSIVAGLAGSRSEQFF.

This clonotype was recorded a few times. The CDR3 DNA sequence: TGCAGCGTTGAAGAAGAGGGGATGGACACTGAAGCTTTCTTT. As protein: CSVEEEGMDTEAFF. The rearrangement links TRBV29-1 to TRBJ1-1; D may be TRBD1 (5 bases). CDR1 and CDR2 (germline): SQVTM, ANQGSEA. V was cut by 0 bases and J by 3 bases, with 11 bases left in between. The CDR3 extends over 14 amino acids. Full variable domain (remainder filled in from reference TRBV29-1 and TRBJ1-1): SAVISQKPSRDICQRGTSLTIQCQVDSQVTMMFWYRQQPGQSLTLIATANQGSEATYESGFVIDKFPISRPNLTFSTLTVSNMSPEDSSIYLCSVEEEGMDTEAFFGQGTRLTVV.

The chain joins TRBV7-6 to TRBJ2-7, with 13 positions matching TRBD2. The CDR3 has 17 residues. Germline V CDR1 and CDR2: SGHVS, FNYEAQ. Trimming at V came to 3 bases and at J to 3 bases, leaving 8 bases not matched to a gene. CDR3 DNA sequence: TGTGCCAGCAGCTTCCGCCGACTAGCGGGAGGAATCTACGAGCAGTACTTC. It is translated as CASSFRRLAGGIYEQYF.

The rearrangement links TRBV6-5 to TRBJ2-1, with 9 bases identical to TRBD2. This CDR3 has 18 amino acids. The V and J ends lost 1 base and 4 bases, in that order; junction bases with no gene match: 11. In germline, CDR1 is MNHEY, CDR2 SVGAGI. CDR3 amino acids: CASSYFFRPSGAYNEQFF. CDR3 in DNA: TGTGCCAGCAGTTACTTCTTTCGCCCTAGCGGGGCTTACAATGAGCAGTTCTTC.